These 28 T cell receptor beta chains originate from one sample sequenced in a study of cytomegalovirus exposure and HLA in healthy donors. The primer mix had 60 Vbeta and 13 Jbeta primers. Sequencing was performed with immunoSEQ multiplex PCR; in TCRdb, only in-frame clones are kept and a portion is missing. The data show over 70,000 clones, around 70% seen once. Sequencing used PBMCs. The receptors come from a man aged 25 to 40 in good health and CMV-seropositive.

The genes are TRBV7-9 and TRBJ2-1, with 7 bases lining up with TRBD2. The ends lost 5 bases at V and 8 bases at J; junction bases unmatched: 12. The length of the CDR3 is 15 residues. In germline, CDR1 is SEHNR, CDR2 FQNEAQ (reference sequence). The CDR3 nucleotides read TGTGCCAGCAGCCGTTTGGGGAGGGTGGAGGATGAGCAGTTCTTC. Translation gives CASSRLGRVEDEQFF.

This chain links TRBV30 with TRBJ2-5; no clear D gene. Trimming took off 4 bases at V and 5 bases at J, with 14 bases between the two ends. Germline V gene data show CDR1 as GTSNPN and CDR2 as SVGIG (reference sequence). The CDR3 runs 13 residues. CDR3 DNA: TGTGCCTGGACTCCTGGGCTGTGGGAGACCCAGTACTTC. Amino acid sequence: CAWTPGLWETQYF.

The rearrangement uses TRBV4-1 and TRBJ2-7; weak D call: TRBD1 (5 bases). V was clipped by 0 bases and J by 3 bases, with 12 bases between them. In germline, CDR1 is MGHRA, CDR2 YSYEKL. The CDR3 has 15 amino acids. This CDR3 reads CASSQDPRARYEQYF. CDR3 in DNA: TGCGCCAGCAGCCAAGATCCCAGGGCCCGCTACGAGCAGTACTTC.

V is TRBV14 and J is TRBJ1-1; 9 nucleotides match TRBD1. V dropped 1 base and J dropped 6; count of bases not matched to a gene: 6. This CDR3 contains 15 residues. Germline V CDR1 and CDR2: SGHDN, FVKESK. CDR3 region: CASSQVGQGRPEAFF. CDR3 bases: TGTGCCAGCAGCCAAGTGGGACAGGGTAGGCCTGAAGCTTTCTTT.

This clone has only one observation. This chain uses TRBV6-5 with TRBJ1-2, with D unclear. The CDR3 extends over 13 amino acids. Germline CDR1 and CDR2: MNHEY and SVGAGI. CDR3 coding DNA: TGTGCGTGTTCCCGGGAGGCAAACTATGGCTACACCTTC. Encoded protein: CACSREANYGYTF.

This chain joins TRBV18 and TRBJ1-3; maybe TRBD1 (6 bases). With 6 bases removed from V and 0 bases from J, the gap between germline ends came to 15 bases. CDR1 is KGHSH, CDR2 LQKENI, per germline. The CDR3 is made up of 16 amino acids. In nucleotides, the CDR3 is TGTGCCAGCTCTTCCAGGGGCGGGTACTCTGGAAACACCATATATTTT. This gives the protein CASSSRGGYSGNTIYF. Filled out from reference TRBV18 and TRBJ1-3, the complete variable domain reads NAGVMQNPRHLVRRRGQEARLRCSPMKGHSHVYWYRQLPEEGLKFMVYLQKENIIDESGMPKERFSAEFPKEGPSILRIQQVVRGDSAAYFCASSSRGGYSGNTIYFGEGSWLTVV.

Only a few counts were recorded for this clone. The CDR3, as DNA: TGTGCCAGCAGCTCTAGCGGGAGGTACCCCGGGGAGCTGTTTTTT. The encoded protein is CASSSSGRYPGELFF. The chain couples TRBV5-4 to TRBJ2-2; 11 nucleotides match TRBD2. CDR1 and CDR2 (germline): SGHNT, YYREEE (reference sequence). The junction had 4 bases not matched to a gene; V was cut back by 3 bases and J by 6 bases. The CDR3 totals 15 residues.

The rearrangement joins TRBV7-3 to TRBJ2-3; TRBD2 aligns across 8 bases. Germline trimming cut 5 bases from V and 4 bases from J; bases unmatched to any gene: 11. The CDR3 extends over 16 amino acids. Germline V gene data show CDR1 as SGHTA and CDR2 as FQGTGA. The CDR3 protein is CASSRSGSRGADTQYF. For the CDR3, the DNA is TGTGCCAGCAGCCGGAGCGGGAGTAGAGGGGCAGATACGCAGTATTTT.

V usage is TRBV19 and J usage is TRBJ2-1; 10 bases match TRBD2. V trimming: 3 bases; J trimming: 4 bases; junction bases outside the gene matches: 9. The CDR3 is made up of 17 amino acids. Looked up from germline, CDR1 is LNHDA and CDR2 is SQIVND (reference sequence). Here the CDR3 reads CASSMSLGLAQYNEQFF. Here the CDR3 DNA reads TGTGCCAGTAGTATGAGCCTGGGACTAGCGCAATACAATGAGCAGTTCTTC.

This chain uses TRBV6-1 with TRBJ1-2, with D tentatively TRBD1 (5 bases). The V end lost 1 base, the J end lost 6 bases, and 12 bases lay between the germline ends. CDR3 size: 14 residues. The V gene's germline CDR1 is MNHNS and CDR2 SASEGT. CDR3 nucleotide sequence: TGTGCCAGCAGTGAAGGCAGGGAGGTTGATGGCTACACCTTC. Its translation is CASSEGREVDGYTF.

As DNA, the CDR3 is TGTGCCAGCAGTTTATCCCTAGCGGGAGGTGATGAGCAGTTCTTC. This codes for CASSLSLAGGDEQFF. The V and J genes are TRBV27 and TRBJ2-1; 11 bases are shared with TRBD2. CDR1 is MNHEY, CDR2 SMNVEV, per germline (reference sequence). This CDR3 contains 15 residues. The trim removed 0 bases at V and 8 bases at J, leaving 3 bases unmatched.

In this sample, this clone turned up a few times. The V gene is TRBV19, the J gene TRBJ2-1; D gene uncertain. The CDR3 is 17 amino acids. Germline-derived CDR1 and CDR2 are LNHDA and SQIVND (reference sequence). V was shortened by 2 bases and J by 0 bases, with 14 bases between the two germline ends. CDR3 nucleotide sequence: TGTGCCAGTAGTATATTCGGCAGGCTCTACTCCTACAATGAGCAGTTCTTC. Translating it yields CASSIFGRLYSYNEQFF.

The chain carries TRBV6-5 and TRBJ1-2; D gene ambiguous. V lost 0 bases, J lost 4 bases, and 9 bases lay in between. Germline V CDR1 and CDR2: MNHEY, SVGAGI. This CDR3 has 14 amino acids. The CDR3 DNA follows: TGTGCCAGCAGTTACTCGACTGGGTTCTATGGCTACACCTTC. Translating it yields CASSYSTGFYGYTF.

V gene TRBV6-6 combines with J gene TRBJ2-5, with D possibly TRBD1 on 5 matching bases. Per the germline V gene, CDR1 is MNHNY and CDR2 is SVGAGI (reference sequence). This CDR3 has 15 residues. V gave up 4 bases and J gave up 7 bases, with 19 bases separating them. CDR3 in amino acids: CASSSSQLQRGTQYF. Here the CDR3 DNA reads TGTGCCAGCAGTTCCAGCCAACTGCAAAGGGGGACCCAGTACTTC.

The chain has TRBV28 and TRBJ1-3, with 8 bases identical to TRBD1. This CDR3 comprises 15 residues. Germline CDR1 reads MDHEN; CDR2 reads SYDVKM. V lost 2 bases and J lost 0; bases outside the gene matches: 0. The CDR3, as DNA: TGTGCCAGCAGTTTACAGGGGGCCTCTGGAAACACCATATATTTT. Encoded protein: CASSLQGASGNTIYF. The full variable domain, rest sourced from reference TRBV28 and TRBJ1-3, is DVKVTQSSRYLVKRTGEKVFLECVQDMDHENMFWYRQDPGLGLRLIYFSYDVKMKEKGDIPEGYSVSREKKERFSLILESASTNQTSMYLCASSLQGASGNTIYFGEGSWLTVV.

The rearrangement uses TRBV7-9 and TRBJ2-7; 10 positions match TRBD1. CDR3 length: 15 residues. Germline V gene sequence: CDR1 SEHNR, CDR2 FQNEAQ (reference sequence). Trimming cost V 4 bases and J 7 bases; bases outside gene matches: 10. The CDR3 spells CASSSRDRGSHEQYF. In DNA, the CDR3 is TGTGCCAGCAGCTCTCGGGACAGGGGTTCGCATGAGCAGTACTTC. Looking up the rest from reference TRBV7-9 and TRBJ2-7 gives the full variable domain: DTGVSQNPRHKITKRGQNVTFRCDPISEHNRLYWYRQTLGQGPEFLTYFQNEAQLEKSRLLSDRFSAERPKGSFSTLEIQRTEQGDSAMYLCASSSRDRGSHEQYFGPGTRLTVT.

The chain recombines TRBV4-1 with TRBJ1-2, with a tentative D call TRBD1 (5 bases). The CDR3 covers 16 residues. Germline assignment: CDR1 MGHRA and CDR2 YSYEKL. Trimming removed 4 bases at V and 5 bases at J, with 20 bases between. This CDR3 is CASSPNEGHLGYGYTF. The CDR3 region has the DNA TGCGCCAGCAGCCCTAATGAAGGACACCTAGGGTATGGCTACACCTTC.

The rearrangement uses TRBV7-5 and TRBJ2-2; no DNA check was done on the table's D call, TRBD2. TRBV7-5 has pseudogene status. The CDR3 extends over 17 amino acids. The CDR3 sequence: CARSLARPRADTGELFF. In DNA form, the CDR3 reads TGTGCCAGAAGCTTAGCCCGTCCTCGAGCGGACACCGGGGAGCTGTTTTTT.

The gene calls are TRBV11-2 and TRBJ2-1, with D perhaps TRBD1 (6 bases). Trimming removed 1 base from V and 4 bases from J, with 17 bases in between. Germline-derived CDR1 and CDR2 are SGHAT and FQNNGV. The CDR3 contains 17 residues. The CDR3 nucleotides read TGTGCCAGCAGCTTAGTAGGGGCAGGGGTTCTATACAATGAGCAGTTCTTC. Its protein product is CASSLVGAGVLYNEQFF.

The gene calls are TRBV2 and TRBJ2-3; TRBD1 aligns across 9 bases. Germline CDR1 reads SNHLY; CDR2 reads FYNNEI. CDR3 size: 14 residues. With V trimmed by 8 bases and J by 2 bases, 5 bases remained unmatched. The CDR3 DNA reads as TGTGCCAGCGCTAGGGACAGGGACACAGATACGCAGTATTTT. Its protein product is CASARDRDTDTQYF.

The rearrangement uses TRBV5-6 and TRBJ1-4; 7 positions agree with TRBD1. The germline V gene encodes CDR1 SGHDT and CDR2 YYEEEE. The CDR3 length is 15 residues. The V gene end was trimmed by 0 bases and the J gene end by 8 bases; junction bases not matched to a gene: 7. The CDR3 DNA reads as TGTGCCAGCAGCTTGGGGAGGGGGCGCCGGGAAAAACTGTTTTTT. Amino acids: CASSLGRGRREKLFF.

This chain joins TRBV4-1 and TRBJ2-7; TRBD2 matches 9 bases. This CDR3 is 18 amino acids long. Germline V gene sequence: CDR1 MGHRA, CDR2 YSYEKL. Trimming removed 4 bases from V and 2 bases from J; junction bases left unmatched: 15. The CDR3 loop is CASSPGLALKKNTYEQYF. The CDR3 nucleotides read TGCGCCAGCAGCCCCGGACTAGCGTTAAAAAAAAATACCTACGAGCAGTACTTC.

This chain links TRBV28 with TRBJ1-2; no clear D gene. The ends were cut back, 5 bases at V and 8 bases at J, with 12 bases in the middle. The CDR3 contains 12 residues. Germline-derived CDR1 and CDR2 are MDHEN and SYDVKM. The chain's CDR3 is CASSIREEGYTF. For the CDR3, the DNA is TGTGCCAGCAGTATTAGGGAGGAAGGCTACACCTTC.

V usage is TRBV6-5 and J usage is TRBJ2-7, with a weak D call TRBD2 (6 bases). V was trimmed by 6 bases and J by 4 bases, leaving 13 bases between them. Per the germline V gene, CDR1 is MNHEY and CDR2 is SVGAGI. The CDR3 runs to 13 residues. In DNA form, the CDR3 reads TGTGCCAGCAGCCTCGGGCGGGGTTACGAGCAGTACTTC. It specifies CASSLGRGYEQYF.

The V and J genes are TRBV6-1 and TRBJ1-1, with D unresolved. This CDR3 has 14 amino acids. V shed 7 bases and J shed 1 base, with 13 bases lying between them. Germline values: CDR1 MNHNS, CDR2 SASEGT. Written as DNA, the CDR3 is TGTGCCAGCAAGAAGGGAGAGCCGAACACTGAAGCTTTCTTT. Translated: CASKKGEPNTEAFF.

This clone showed up just a few times. J is TRBJ2-7 and V is TRBV5-4; 7 bases line up with TRBD1. Germline V gene data show CDR1 as SGHNT and CDR2 as YYREEE (reference sequence). V was clipped by 0 bases and J by 3 bases; unmatched bases: 6. This CDR3 is built from 15 residues. CDR3 region: CASSLEPGQNYEQYF. The CDR3, as DNA: TGTGCCAGCAGCTTGGAACCGGGACAGAACTACGAGCAGTACTTC.

The rearrangement uses TRBV6-5 and TRBJ1-1; D call uncertain. Germline V CDR1 and CDR2: MNHEY, SVGAGI. This CDR3 has 13 amino acids. V lost 7 bases, J lost 4 bases, and 13 bases lay in between. The CDR3 loop reads CASMSWAVTEAFF. The CDR3 DNA sequence: TGTGCCAGCATGTCATGGGCCGTCACTGAAGCTTTCTTT.

The gene calls are TRBV5-6 and TRBJ2-7, with TRBD1 matching 10 bases. V gave up 0 bases and J gave up 3 bases; unmatched junction bases: 12. From germline, CDR1 is SGHDT and CDR2 YYEEEE. This CDR3 is built from 18 residues. The chain's CDR3 is CASSLAYAGTGASYEQYF. CDR3 nucleotide sequence: TGTGCCAGCAGCTTGGCCTACGCGGGGACAGGGGCAAGCTACGAGCAGTACTTC. Using reference TRBV5-6 and TRBJ2-7 for the parts outside the CDR3, the full variable domain is DAGVTQSPTHLIKTRGQQVTLRCSPKSGHDTVSWYQQALGQGPQFIFQYYEEEERQRGNFPDRFSGHQFPNYSSELNVNALLLGDSALYLCASSLAYAGTGASYEQYFGPGTRLTVT.